This T cell receptor (beta chain) was sequenced in a study of lymphopenia after photon versus proton radiotherapy. The V gene's germline CDR1 is SGHNT and CDR2 YENEEA. V was shortened by 5 bases and J by 3 bases, with 14 bases between the two germline ends. This CDR3 is built from 14 residues. In regard to this clone: What it recognizes is unknown.

Assay: immunoSEQ multiplex PCR; the TCRdb copy retains only in-frame clones and omits some. Among roughly 63,000 clones listed, less than 85% were seen once. Study findings and constraints: Post-nadir diversity loss with photons came from oligoclonal expansion, particularly CD8+ Temra cells. Post-nadir TCR diversity decline inversely tracked overall survival among those who died.

The sequencing used peripheral blood, collected from a patient treated with proton-based radiotherapy. The chain links TRBV11-3 to TRBJ2-7, with D tentatively TRBD1 (6 bases). The source is a man aged 55-75 years with pancreatic cancer. The CDR3 reads CASSTRQAYYEQYF. As DNA, the CDR3 is TGTGCCAGCAGCACCCGACAGGCTTACTACGAGCAGTACTTC.